Listed here are 27 T cell receptor beta chains from one sample, sequenced in a study of blood T cell repertoires in COVID-19. Data came from immunoSEQ multiplex PCR; TCRdb stores just in-frame clones and leaves some out. This sample has 99,000 or so clones, with 85% to 90% found just once. The sequenced sample was peripheral blood. All receptors come from a man aged 45-65 years with acute or convalescent COVID-19.

V gene TRBV6-5 combines with J gene TRBJ2-3, with D perhaps matching TRBD1 (5 bases). Germline loops: CDR1 MNHEY, CDR2 SVGAGI. Deletions cut 6 bases from V and 5 bases from J, with 12 bases between. The CDR3 totals 13 residues. CDR3 sequence reads: CASSRITGDTQYF. The CDR3 nucleotides read TGTGCCAGCAGCCGTATTACAGGAGATACGCAGTATTTT.

This chain uses TRBV2 with TRBJ1-2; unclear D gene. Deletions cut 6 bases from V and 4 bases from J, with 12 bases between. Germline V CDR1 and CDR2: SNHLY, FYNNEI. The CDR3 runs 13 residues. CDR3 in DNA: TGTGCCAGCAGACCGACACCATCCTATGGCTACACCTTC. It specifies CASRPTPSYGYTF.

There are a few counts of this clone. The rearrangement links TRBV6-6 to TRBJ1-5, with unresolved D. Germline CDR1 reads MNHNY; CDR2 reads SVGAGI (reference sequence). CDR3 length equals 14 residues. V dropped 5 bases and J dropped 3 bases, with 11 bases sitting between them. In DNA form, the CDR3 reads TGTGCCAGCAGTGACATACTCAACAATCAGCCCCAGCATTTT. This codes for CASSDILNNQPQHF.

The chain links TRBV2 to TRBJ1-1; 7 nucleotides agree with TRBD1. V lost 6 bases and J lost 4; bases outside the gene matches: 5. Germline lookup yields CDR1 SNHLY and CDR2 FYNNEI. The CDR3 extends over 13 amino acids. The CDR3 here is CASRTGVSTEAFF. CDR3 nucleotide sequence: TGTGCCAGCAGAACAGGGGTTAGCACTGAAGCTTTCTTT.

CDR3 residues: CASSLLGQGIQPQHF. As DNA, the CDR3 is TGTGCCAGCAGTTTACTGGGACAGGGGATTCAGCCCCAGCATTTT. The chain employs TRBV27 and TRBJ1-5; 10 bases agree with TRBD1. Germline V CDR1 and CDR2: MNHEY, SMNVEV (reference sequence). The V and J ends lost 2 bases and 6 bases, in that order; junction bases with no gene match: 4. This CDR3 comprises 15 residues.

This chain connects TRBV3-1 (or the pseudogene TRBV3-2) to TRBJ2-7; the D gene is possibly TRBD2 (5 bases). This CDR3 comprises 11 residues. The germline V gene has CDR1 LGHDT and CDR2 YNNKEL (reference sequence). V was trimmed by 1 base and J by 7 bases, leaving 5 bases between them. Written as DNA, the CDR3 is TGTGCCAGCAGCCAAGGCGGGGAGCAGTACTTC. Translated, it gives CASSQGGEQYF.

This clone came up once. This chain joins TRBV6-5 and TRBJ2-3; tentatively, D is TRBD2 (6 bases). Germline V lookup: CDR1 MNHEY, CDR2 SVGAGI. This CDR3 region has 15 residues. V lost 8 bases, J lost 3 bases, and 18 bases lay in between. DNA of the CDR3: TGTGCCAGCTGTAGCGGAAGGGGTGTTACAGATACGCAGTATTTT. This sequence encodes CASCSGRGVTDTQYF.

The chain uses TRBV30 and TRBJ2-5; TRBD1 is a possible D gene (5 bases). Germline CDR1 is GTSNPN and CDR2 is SVGIG (reference sequence). V lost 0 bases and J lost 2, with 7 bases in between. CDR3 length: 13 amino acids. The CDR3 DNA sequence: TGTGCCTGGAGTGTACAGGAGCAAGAGACCCAGTACTTC. Its protein is CAWSVQEQETQYF.

V and J are TRBV12-3 or TRBV12-4 and TRBJ1-2, with 9 bases aligning to TRBD1. Trimming removed 6 bases from V and 5 bases from J; junction bases left unmatched: 4. The CDR3 has 13 residues. In DNA, the CDR3 is TGTGCCAGCAGACTCGGGACAGGGTATGGCTACACCTTC. Its translation: CASRLGTGYGYTF.

This clone was seen once. V and J are TRBV18 and TRBJ1-2, with 7 bases aligning to TRBD1. V lost 0 bases to trimming and J lost 8 bases; unmatched junction nucleotides: 9. CDR3 length: 15 residues. Germline assignment: CDR1 KGHSH and CDR2 LQKENI. The CDR3, as DNA: TGTGCCAGCTCACCACCTGACAGGGCCGGCGGGGGCTACACCTTC. It specifies CASSPPDRAGGGYTF. The complete variable domain, with remaining parts taken from reference TRBV18 and TRBJ1-2, reads NAGVMQNPRHLVRRRGQEARLRCSPMKGHSHVYWYRQLPEEGLKFMVYLQKENIIDESGMPKERFSAEFPKEGPSILRIQQVVRGDSAAYFCASSPPDRAGGGYTFGSGTRLTVV.

The rearrangement joins TRBV29-1 to TRBJ2-5; 9 bases line up with TRBD1. CDR1 SQVTM and CDR2 ANQGSEA come from the germline V gene. The V segment lost 7 bases and the J segment 1 base; nucleotides outside the gene matches: 4. The CDR3 spans 13 residues. In DNA form, the CDR3 reads TGCAGCGCAGAACAGGGGGCCCAAGAGACCCAGTACTTC. It specifies CSAEQGAQETQYF.

V and J are TRBV12-5 and TRBJ1-5; TRBD1 matches 9 bases. After removal of 6 bases from V and 3 bases from J, the junction contained 6 bases not matched to a gene. This CDR3 contains 15 residues. The V gene's germline CDR1 is LGHNT and CDR2 FRNRAP. The CDR3 loop reads CASGKGQGNNQPQHF. Written as DNA, the CDR3 is TGTGCTAGTGGCAAGGGACAGGGAAACAATCAGCCCCAGCATTTT.

The rearrangement links TRBV6-5 to TRBJ1-5, with TRBD1 identical over 8 bases. V lost 6 bases and J lost 10; bases outside the gene matches: 14. The CDR3 spans 15 residues. Germline CDR1 is MNHEY and CDR2 is SVGAGI. CDR3 sequence: CASSYGQGAFLPQHF. The CDR3 DNA follows: TGTGCCAGCAGCTACGGGCAGGGGGCATTTCTTCCCCAGCATTTT.

CDR3: CASSLAGTGYYEQYF. CDR3 DNA sequence: TGTGCCAGCAGCCTTGCAGGGACAGGGTACTACGAGCAGTACTTC. The V call is TRBV11-3, the J call TRBJ2-7; TRBD1 agrees at 9 bases. The CDR3 spans 15 residues. Germline V gives CDR1 SGHNT, CDR2 YENEEA. V was clipped by 5 bases and J by 3 bases; unmatched bases: 8.

The genes are TRBV4-1 and TRBJ2-7; 8 bases are shared with TRBD1. V was pared by 0 bases and J by 2 bases, with 9 bases of the junction left unmatched. The CDR3 loop spans 17 amino acids. Germline lookup yields CDR1 MGHRA and CDR2 YSYEKL. As DNA, the CDR3 is TGCGCCAGCAGCCAAGAACCGGGGTTGGACAGGGCCTACGAGCAGTACTTC. It specifies CASSQEPGLDRAYEQYF.

The chain couples TRBV5-1 to TRBJ2-1; D is perhaps TRBD1 (5 bases). Trimming took off 2 bases at V and 4 bases at J, with 10 bases between the two ends. Germline V gene lookup returns CDR1 SGHRS and CDR2 YFSETQ. The CDR3 spans 14 residues. The CDR3 DNA sequence: TGCGCCAGCAGCTTTCAGACAGCTTACAATGAGCAGTTCTTC. This encodes CASSFQTAYNEQFF.

This clone was observed once. The V call is TRBV19, the J call TRBJ2-7; 9 bases are a match to TRBD2. CDR1 is LNHDA and CDR2 is SQIVND in the germline V gene (reference sequence). V shed 1 base, J shed 3 bases, and the junction held 4 bases outside the gene matches. This CDR3 is 15 amino acids long. CDR3 nucleotide sequence: TGTGCCAGTAGTATAGCTGGGACTAGCCTCTACGAGCAGTACTTC. This encodes CASSIAGTSLYEQYF. The entire variable domain, with the rest obtained from reference TRBV19 and TRBJ2-7, is as follows: DGGITQSPKYLFRKEGQNVTLSCEQNLNHDAMYWYRQDPGQGLRLIYYSQIVNDFQKGDIAEGYSVSREKKESFPLTVTSAQKNPTAFYLCASSIAGTSLYEQYFGPGTRLTVT.

This clone was found once. The chain couples TRBV3-1 (or the pseudogene TRBV3-2) to TRBJ2-7, with D possibly being TRBD1 (6 bases). Germline lookup yields CDR1 LGHDT and CDR2 YNNKEL (reference sequence). V was cut by 0 bases and J by 4 bases, with 16 bases left in between. The CDR3 runs 16 residues. Written as DNA, the CDR3 is TGTGCCAGCAGCCAAGAGCCCCCGGACAGTTCTTACGAGCAGTACTTC. The encoded protein is CASSQEPPDSSYEQYF.

This rearrangement joins TRBV6-5 to TRBJ2-5; 7 positions agree with TRBD2. The V and J ends lost 2 bases and 2 bases, in that order; junction bases with no gene match: 5. Germline CDR1 MNHEY, CDR2 SVGAGI. The CDR3 loop spans 15 amino acids. In DNA form, the CDR3 reads TGTGCCAGCAGTTACACCCTAGCGGTACAAGAGACCCAGTACTTC. Encoded protein: CASSYTLAVQETQYF.

The J gene is TRBJ1-5, the V gene TRBV10-3; a weak D match, TRBD1 (5 bases). CDR3 length equals 14 residues. The V end lost 0 bases, the J end lost 13 bases, and 16 bases lay between the germline ends. Germline CDR1 ENHRY, CDR2 SYGVKD. Here the CDR3 reads CAISESGGVSLQHF. In DNA, the CDR3 is TGTGCCATCAGTGAGTCTGGGGGGGTAAGTCTTCAGCATTTT.

The rearrangement uses TRBV4-1 and TRBJ2-5, with D maybe TRBD1 (6 bases). The V and J ends lost 3 bases and 3 bases respectively, with 17 bases between them. Germline V lookup: CDR1 MGHRA, CDR2 YSYEKL. The CDR3 consists of 16 residues. In DNA form, the CDR3 reads TGCGCCAGCAGCCAGGCCAGGGGTGTGGCCGAAGAGACCCAGTACTTC. This gives the protein CASSQARGVAEETQYF.

This chain links TRBV19 with TRBJ2-7; maybe TRBD1 (5 bases). Germline V gene data show CDR1 as LNHDA and CDR2 as SQIVND (reference sequence). Trimming removed 3 bases from V and 0 bases from J, with 9 bases in between. CDR3 length equals 14 residues. Here the CDR3 reads CASSIRQFSYEQYF. In DNA form, the CDR3 reads TGTGCCAGTAGTATCAGACAGTTCTCCTACGAGCAGTACTTC.

This clone appeared a few times. V usage is TRBV14 and J usage is TRBJ2-1; 9 positions agree with TRBD2. Germline V gives CDR1 SGHDN, CDR2 FVKESK. The CDR3 runs 14 residues. Losses at the gene ends were 3 bases for V and 9 bases for J; bases not matched to a gene: 6. CDR3 in amino acids: CASSQAGGPTEQFF. CDR3 DNA: TGTGCCAGCAGCCAGGCGGGAGGGCCTACTGAGCAGTTCTTC.

The chain employs TRBV19 and TRBJ1-3; 8 nucleotides line up with TRBD1. CDR3 length: 16 residues. CDR1 is LNHDA and CDR2 is SQIVND in the germline V gene (reference sequence). V lost 4 bases to trimming and J lost 8 bases; unmatched junction nucleotides: 13. The CDR3 reads CASSKLGRGLGHTIYF. DNA for the CDR3: TGTGCCAGTAGTAAGTTGGGCAGGGGGCTAGGGCACACCATATATTTT.

The chain employs TRBV19 and TRBJ2-6; no clear D gene. The V gene's germline CDR1 is LNHDA and CDR2 SQIVND (reference sequence). The ends were cut back, 1 base at V and 0 bases at J, with 7 bases in the middle. CDR3 size: 16 residues. In DNA form, the CDR3 reads TGTGCCAGTAGTATAGGACGGAGCTCTGGGGCCAACGTCCTGACTTTC. It translates to CASSIGRSSGANVLTF. The full variable domain, rest sourced from reference TRBV19 and TRBJ2-6, is DGGITQSPKYLFRKEGQNVTLSCEQNLNHDAMYWYRQDPGQGLRLIYYSQIVNDFQKGDIAEGYSVSREKKESFPLTVTSAQKNPTAFYLCASSIGRSSGANVLTFGAGSRLTVL.

V usage is TRBV29-1 and J usage is TRBJ2-3; TRBD1 agrees at 10 bases. After removal of 4 bases from V and 5 bases from J, the junction contained 3 bases not matched to a gene. The CDR3 is made up of 13 amino acids. From germline, CDR1 is SQVTM and CDR2 ANQGSEA. CDR3 nucleotide sequence: TGCAGCGTTGGACAGGGGGCAAGAGATACGCAGTATTTT. As protein: CSVGQGARDTQYF.

The genes are TRBV7-2 and TRBJ1-3; 9 bases line up with TRBD1. Germline V CDR1 and CDR2: SGHTA, FQGNSA. The CDR3 has 15 amino acids. Trimming at V came to 5 bases and at J to 3 bases, leaving 5 bases not matched to a gene. The CDR3 sequence is CASSPQGAGGNTIYF. CDR3 nucleotides: TGTGCCAGCAGCCCACAGGGGGCCGGTGGAAACACCATATATTTT.